Below, one T cell receptor beta chain is given with its context. The data were obtained in a study of shared clonotypes between healthy human individuals. At the level of the study: Serving as donors were a couple of women and a few men, whose ages spanned 18 to 49.

Profiled with immunoSEQ multiplex PCR; TCRdb holds only in-frame clones, not every one. Among fewer than 700,000 clones listed, around 76% were seen once. Per germline, CDR1 KGHSH and CDR2 LQKENI. Deletions cut 8 bases from V and 0 bases from J, with 16 bases between. This CDR3 comprises 16 residues. Sequenced: PBMCs. The V gene is TRBV18, the J gene TRBJ1-4; D gene unclear. This sequence was found in a woman in her 40s in good health. Some clones in this sample may be carry-over from other donors' samples. CDR3 bases: TGTGCCAGCACGCCAAATAGGGCCTCAACTAATGAAAAACTGTTTTTT. Its protein is CASTPNRASTNEKLFF.